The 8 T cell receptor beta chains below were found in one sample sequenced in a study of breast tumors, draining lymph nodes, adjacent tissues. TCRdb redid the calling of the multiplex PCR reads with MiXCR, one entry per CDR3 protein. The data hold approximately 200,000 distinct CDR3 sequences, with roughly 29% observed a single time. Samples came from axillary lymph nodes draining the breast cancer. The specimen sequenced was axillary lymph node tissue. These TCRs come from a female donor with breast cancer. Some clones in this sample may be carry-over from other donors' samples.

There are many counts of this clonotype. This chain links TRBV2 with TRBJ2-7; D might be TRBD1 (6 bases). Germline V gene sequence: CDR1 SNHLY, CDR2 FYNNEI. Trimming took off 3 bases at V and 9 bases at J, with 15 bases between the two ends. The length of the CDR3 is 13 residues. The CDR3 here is CASSDGDTDWQYF. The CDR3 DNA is TGTGCCAGCAGTGACGGGGACACGGACTGGCAGTACTTC. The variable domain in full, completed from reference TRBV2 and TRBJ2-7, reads EPEVTQTPSHQVTQMGQEVILRCVPISNHLYFYWYRQILGQKVEFLVSFYNNEISEKSEIFDDQFSVERPDGSNFTLKIRSTKLEDSAMYFCASSDGDTDWQYFGPGTRLTVT.

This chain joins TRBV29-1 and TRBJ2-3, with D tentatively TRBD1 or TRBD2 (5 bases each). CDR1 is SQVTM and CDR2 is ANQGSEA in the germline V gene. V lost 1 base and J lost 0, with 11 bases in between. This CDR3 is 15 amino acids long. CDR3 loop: CSVEAGTASTDTQYF. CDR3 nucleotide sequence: TGCAGCGTTGAAGCTGGGACGGCTAGCACAGATACGCAGTATTTT.

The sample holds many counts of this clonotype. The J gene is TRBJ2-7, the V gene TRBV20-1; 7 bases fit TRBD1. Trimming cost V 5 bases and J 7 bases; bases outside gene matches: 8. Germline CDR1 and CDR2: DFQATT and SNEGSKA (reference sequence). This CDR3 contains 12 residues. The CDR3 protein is CSAFRDRREQYF. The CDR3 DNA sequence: TGCAGTGCTTTCCGGGACAGAAGGGAGCAGTACTTC.

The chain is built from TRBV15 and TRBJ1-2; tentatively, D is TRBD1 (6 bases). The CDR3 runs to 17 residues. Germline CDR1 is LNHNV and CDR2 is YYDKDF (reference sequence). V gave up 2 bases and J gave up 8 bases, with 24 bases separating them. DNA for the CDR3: TGTGCCACCAGCAGACCCGCAAGGGGGGGCGCATTGAGGGGCTACACCTTC. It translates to CATSRPARGGALRGYTF.

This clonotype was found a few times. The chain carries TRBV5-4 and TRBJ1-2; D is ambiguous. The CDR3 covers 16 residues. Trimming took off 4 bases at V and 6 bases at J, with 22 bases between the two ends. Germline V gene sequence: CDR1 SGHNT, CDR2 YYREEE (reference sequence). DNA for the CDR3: TGTGCCAGCAGCCTCGGCAAGGCACTCCGGAAGAATGGCTACACCTTC. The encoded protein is CASSLGKALRKNGYTF.

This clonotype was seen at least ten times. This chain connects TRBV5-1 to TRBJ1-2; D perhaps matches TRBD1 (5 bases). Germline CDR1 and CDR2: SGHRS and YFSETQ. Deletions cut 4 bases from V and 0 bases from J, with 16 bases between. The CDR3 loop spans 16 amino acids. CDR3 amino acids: CASSRSWDRPNYGYTF. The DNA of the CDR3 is TGCGCCAGCAGCCGGAGTTGGGACCGTCCTAACTATGGCTACACCTTC.

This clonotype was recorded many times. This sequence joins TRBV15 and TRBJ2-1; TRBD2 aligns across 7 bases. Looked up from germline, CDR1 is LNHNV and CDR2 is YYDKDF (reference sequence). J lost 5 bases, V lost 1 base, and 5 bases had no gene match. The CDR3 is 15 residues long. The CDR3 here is CATSRGLAGDNEQFF. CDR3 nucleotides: TGTGCCACCAGCAGAGGACTAGCCGGGGACAATGAGCAGTTCTTC. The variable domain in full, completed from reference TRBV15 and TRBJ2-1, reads DAMVIQNPRYQVTQFGKPVTLSCSQTLNHNVMYWYQQKSSQAPKLLFHYYDKDFNNEADTPDNFQSRRPNTSFCFLDIRSPGLGDTAMYLCATSRGLAGDNEQFFGPGTRLTVL.

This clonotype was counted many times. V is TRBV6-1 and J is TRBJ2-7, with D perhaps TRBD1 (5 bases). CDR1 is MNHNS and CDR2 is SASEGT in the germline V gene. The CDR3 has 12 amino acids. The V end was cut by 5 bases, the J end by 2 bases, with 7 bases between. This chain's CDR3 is CASSKGTYEQYF. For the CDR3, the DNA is TGTGCCAGCAGTAAGGGGACCTACGAGCAGTACTTC.